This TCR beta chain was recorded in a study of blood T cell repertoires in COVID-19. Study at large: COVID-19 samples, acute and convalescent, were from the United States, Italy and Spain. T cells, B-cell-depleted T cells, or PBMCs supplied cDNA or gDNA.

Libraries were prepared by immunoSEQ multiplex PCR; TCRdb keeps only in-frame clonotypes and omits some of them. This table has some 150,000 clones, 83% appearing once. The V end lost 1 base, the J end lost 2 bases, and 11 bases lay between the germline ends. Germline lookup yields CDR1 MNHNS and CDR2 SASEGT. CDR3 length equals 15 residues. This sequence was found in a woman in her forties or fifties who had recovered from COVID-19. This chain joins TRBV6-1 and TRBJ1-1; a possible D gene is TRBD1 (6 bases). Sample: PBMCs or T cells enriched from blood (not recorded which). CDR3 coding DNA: TGTGCCAGCAGTGAAGGCGGGGGCGGTAACACTGAAGCTTTCTTT. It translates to CASSEGGGGNTEAFF.